Shown below are 14 T cell receptor beta chains from a single sample sequenced in a study of T cells in women clearing cervical HPV infection. Some clones are missing from TCRdb's copy, which holds only in-frame ones; the method was immunoSEQ multiplex PCR. The listing contains some 30,000 clones. The sample was blood buffy coat. All receptors derive from a woman between 18 and 70 years old with a cervical HPV16 infection that either progressed to CIN3+ or cleared (not recorded which).

For this clone: The read ends 3 residues shy of where the CDR3 ends; the end is completed using the germline J gene. The chain uses TRBV2 and TRBJ2-5; 14 nucleotides agree with TRBD2. Germline V gives CDR1 SNHLY, CDR2 FYNNEI. The CDR3 length is 13 residues. The V and J ends lost 9 bases and 5 bases, in that order; junction bases with no gene match: 2. CDR3 residues: CARRTSGGETQYF. CDR3 DNA (partial): TGTGCCAGGAGGACTAGCGGGGGGGAGACC.

About this clone itself: The DNA ends 3 residues before the CDR3 does, and the rest of the CDR3 is filled in from the germline J gene. The chain links TRBV7-9 to TRBJ1-2; D is perhaps TRBD1 (5 bases). Looked up from germline, CDR1 is SEHNR and CDR2 is FQNEAQ (reference sequence). The CDR3 consists of 14 residues. CDR3 bases read: TGTGCCAGCAGCTTAGCGGGAGGAGGGGTCGGC. Amino acids: CASSLAGGGVG. The CDR3 in its entirety is CASSLAGGGVGYTF.

A note on this clone: Sequencing ends 3 residues short of the CDR3 end; the germline J gene provides the rest. This chain links TRBV2 with TRBJ2-2; TRBD1 is a possible D gene (5 bases). Trimming left V 2 bases short and J 4 bases short, with 11 bases between. The germline V gene has CDR1 SNHLY and CDR2 FYNNEI. This CDR3 spans 15 amino acids. The DNA read from the CDR3 is TGTGCCAGCAGTGAAAAAGGGGCTGTCACCGGGGAG. This gives the protein CASSEKGAVTGE. The full-length CDR3 reads as CASSEKGAVTGELFF.

Worth noting for this clone: Read data end 3 residues before the CDR3 end; the end is taken from the germline J gene. This chain joins TRBV20-1 and TRBJ2-5; TRBD2 matches at 10 bases. From germline, CDR1 is DFQATT and CDR2 SNEGSKA (reference sequence). After removal of 5 bases from V and 4 bases from J, the junction contained 13 bases not matched to a gene. This CDR3 region has 16 residues. The sequenced CDR3 bases are TGCAGTGCTGAAGGCCCAGCGGGGGGGCTAAGAGAGACC. Translating it yields CSAEGPAGGLRET. The full CDR3 sequence reads CSAEGPAGGLRETQYF.

A remark on this clone: The read ends 3 residues before the CDR3 terminus; that terminus is restored from the germline J gene. The V and J genes are TRBV2 and TRBJ2-3; 7 bases fit TRBD2. Looked up from germline, CDR1 is SNHLY and CDR2 is FYNNEI. The length of the CDR3 is 16 residues. J gave up 2 bases and V 6 bases, and 11 bases lay outside the gene matches. This chain's CDR3 is CASSRGGLSLTDTQYF. The CDR3 DNA, read in part, is TGTGCCAGCAGCCGCGGGGGTCTATCTCTCACAGATACG. Looking up the rest from reference TRBV2 and TRBJ2-3 gives the full variable domain: EPEVTQTPSHQVTQMGQEVILRCVPISNHLYFYWYRQILGQKVEFLVSFYNNEISEKSEIFDDQFSVERPDGSNFTLKIRSTKLEDSAMYFCASSRGGLSLTDTQYFGPGTRLTVL.

On this clone itself: Coverage ceases 3 residues before the CDR3 finishes, and the germline J gene fills in the end. The chain recombines TRBV18 with TRBJ2-5, with D unclear. V was shortened by 5 bases and J by 2 bases, with 9 bases between the two germline ends. The germline CDR1 and CDR2 sequences are KGHSH and LQKENI. CDR3 size: 13 residues. The CDR3 is CASSMTMQETQYF. The covered CDR3 bases are TGTGCCAGCTCAATGACAATGCAAGAGACC.

Concerning this clone: The read is 3 residues too short to cover the CDR3 end, so that end is filled in from the germline J gene. The rearrangement joins TRBV2 to TRBJ2-3; maybe TRBD1 (6 bases). CDR1 and CDR2 (germline): SNHLY, FYNNEI. This CDR3 has 14 residues. Trimming cost V 10 bases and J 3 bases, with 17 bases left between them. The CDR3 bases that were read are TGTGCCATCCGAACAGGGATATGGACAGATACG. Its protein is CAIRTGIWTDT. The full CDR3 sequence reads CAIRTGIWTDTQYF. Based on the CDR3 plus reference TRBV2 and TRBJ2-3, the full variable domain is EPEVTQTPSHQVTQMGQEVILRCVPISNHLYFYWYRQILGQKVEFLVSFYNNEISEKSEIFDDQFSVERPDGSNFTLKIRSTKLEDSAMYFCAIRTGIWTDTQYFGPGTRLTVL.

About this clone itself: Read data end 3 residues before the CDR3 end; the end is taken from the germline J gene. The J gene is TRBJ1-2, the V gene TRBV6-2 or TRBV6-3; weak D call: TRBD1 (5 bases). This CDR3 comprises 17 residues. Germline values: CDR1 MNHEY, CDR2 SVGEGT. The CDR3 reads CASSYLRGGSQLDTYTF. The sequenced part of the CDR3 DNA is TGTGCCAGCAGTTACCTCCGGGGGGGGTCGCAGTTGGATACC.

As to this clone: The read halts 3 residues ahead of the CDR3 end, with the missing end drawn from the germline J gene. The chain is built from TRBV6-1 and TRBJ1-2, with D possibly matching TRBD1 (6 bases). CDR1 is MNHNS, CDR2 SASEGT, per germline. The CDR3 runs 13 residues. The V end lost 3 bases, the J end lost 6 bases, and 11 bases lay between the germline ends. The CDR3 spells CASSDRGEDGYTF. The sequenced CDR3 bases are TGTGCCAGCAGTGACAGGGGTGAGGATGGC.

As regards this clone: The CDR3 is cut off 3 residues early in the read; its end comes from the germline J gene. This chain joins TRBV20-1 and TRBJ1-1; 7 bases line up with TRBD1. Trimming cost V 1 base and J 2 bases; bases outside gene matches: 4. The CDR3 spans 14 residues. Germline V gene data show CDR1 as DFQATT and CDR2 as SNEGSKA (reference sequence). CDR3 loop: CSARGGQDNTEAFF. The part of the CDR3 DNA that was read is TGCAGTGCTAGAGGCGGACAGGACAACACTGAA.

A note on this clone: The missing CDR3 end, 3 residues past where the read stops, is filled in from the germline J gene. The chain combines TRBV12-5 with TRBJ2-1, with D unclear. V was shortened by 1 base and J by 0 bases, with 10 bases between the two germline ends. Per germline, CDR1 LGHNT and CDR2 FRNRAP. The CDR3 loop spans 16 amino acids. Incomplete CDR3 DNA: TGTGCTAGTGGTTTGGGGGCAAGCAGCTCCTACAATGAG. It yields the protein CASGLGASSSYNE. The CDR3 in its entirety is CASGLGASSSYNEQFF. The whole variable domain, remainder taken from reference TRBV12-5 and TRBJ2-1, is DARVTQTPRHKVTEMGQEVTMRCQPILGHNTVFWYRQTMMQGLELLAYFRNRAPLDDSGMPKDRFSAEMPDATLATLKIQPSEPRDSAVYFCASGLGASSSYNEQFFGPGTRLTVL.

In the case of this clone: Read coverage stops 3 residues before the CDR3 terminus; the germline J gene supplies the remainder. The V and J genes are TRBV7-3 and TRBJ1-6, with TRBD1 matching 7 bases. The CDR3 contains 15 residues. V trimming: 4 bases; J trimming: 4 bases; junction bases outside the gene matches: 4. Looked up from germline, CDR1 is SGHTA and CDR2 is FQGTGA. The covered CDR3 bases are TGTGCCAGCAGCTCCGGGACAGAGTATAATTCACCC. It specifies CASSSGTEYNSP. The full-length CDR3 reads as CASSSGTEYNSPLHF.

Details on this clone: Read sequence stops 3 residues before the CDR3 end, and the germline J gene provides the missing end. The chain recombines TRBV20-1 with TRBJ2-1; D may be TRBD1 (6 bases). Germline V gives CDR1 DFQATT, CDR2 SNEGSKA (reference sequence). The CDR3 is 18 residues long. Trimming pared 7 bases from V and 8 bases from J, leaving 33 bases between. CDR3 bases read: TGCAGTGTACAAAACCAGAAAGGGGGATGGGGACGACCGGATGAG. Protein product: CSVQNQKGGWGRPDE. The entire CDR3 reads CSVQNQKGGWGRPDEQFF.

A word on this clone: The DNA ends 3 residues before the CDR3 does, and the rest of the CDR3 is filled in from the germline J gene. The chain has TRBV7-9 and TRBJ1-2, with D possibly being TRBD1 (5 bases). The CDR3 runs to 13 residues. Trimming stripped 3 bases from V and 5 bases from J, with 10 bases between. Germline CDR1 SEHNR, CDR2 FQNEAQ (reference sequence). The CDR3 region is CASSFGEGYGYTF. Partial CDR3 DNA: TGTGCCAGCAGCTTCGGTGAGGGGTATGGC.